These 6 T cell receptor beta chains were all obtained from the same sample, sequenced in a study of shared clonotypes between healthy human individuals. Produced via immunoSEQ multiplex PCR; TCRdb's table is partial and in-frame only. This sample has about 92,000 clones; around 43% occur once, and the top ten carry over 13%. Input material: PBMCs. The receptor source for this set is a woman in her forties in good health. Some clones in this sample may be carry-over from other donors' samples.

V and J are TRBV28 and TRBJ2-7, with D possibly matching TRBD1 (6 bases). Germline V lookup: CDR1 MDHEN, CDR2 SYDVKM. V lost 4 bases to trimming and J lost 1 base, with 20 bases between them. CDR3 length: 17 residues. This CDR3 is CASSSLPRRGKSYEQYF. DNA for the CDR3: TGTGCCAGCAGTTCCCTCCCTCGCAGGGGCAAGTCCTACGAGCAGTACTTC.

At least ten counts were recorded for this clone. This chain links TRBV5-1 with TRBJ1-4; 8 nucleotides line up with TRBD1. The V gene end was trimmed by 4 bases and the J gene end by 8 bases; junction bases not matched to a gene: 7. The CDR3 is made up of 14 amino acids. Germline V gene sequence: CDR1 SGHRS, CDR2 YFSETQ. The CDR3 coding sequence is TGCGCCAGCAGCGCGGACAGGGAGGGGGAAAAACTGTTTTTT. Amino acids: CASSADREGEKLFF.

The chain is built from TRBV7-9 and TRBJ1-5; D is undetermined. The CDR3 is 14 residues long. Germline-derived CDR1 and CDR2 are SEHNR and FQNEAQ (reference sequence). V lost 5 bases to trimming and J lost 2 bases, with 10 bases between them. The CDR3 sequence is CASSLEAGNQPQHF. CDR3 sequence (DNA): TGTGCCAGCAGCCTCGAGGCGGGCAATCAGCCCCAGCATTTT. The complete variable domain, with remaining parts taken from reference TRBV7-9 and TRBJ1-5, reads DTGVSQNPRHKITKRGQNVTFRCDPISEHNRLYWYRQTLGQGPEFLTYFQNEAQLEKSRLLSDRFSAERPKGSFSTLEIQRTEQGDSAMYLCASSLEAGNQPQHFGDGTRLSIL.

V and J are TRBV30 and TRBJ2-5; D ambiguous. This CDR3 contains 11 residues. V was shortened by 4 bases and J by 5 bases, with 8 bases between the two germline ends. The germline gives CDR1 GTSNPN, CDR2 SVGIG (reference sequence). CDR3 residues: CAWKDAETQYF. In DNA, the CDR3 is TGTGCCTGGAAAGACGCGGAGACCCAGTACTTC.

This clone was detected many times. This chain uses TRBV29-1 with TRBJ1-2; D possibly corresponds to TRBD1 (6 bases). The CDR3 is 14 amino acids. V was cut by 7 bases and J by 2 bases, with 17 bases left in between. Germline assignment: CDR1 SQVTM and CDR2 ANQGSEA. DNA for the CDR3: TGCAGCGCACATGAGACAGGCGCCAACTATGGCTACACCTTC. Residues: CSAHETGANYGYTF.

The V gene is TRBV6-4, the J gene TRBJ1-3; weak D call: TRBD1 (6 bases). Trimming took off 4 bases at V and 4 bases at J, with 14 bases between the two ends. Germline lookup yields CDR1 MRHNA and CDR2 SNTAGT. The CDR3 totals 15 residues. The CDR3 reads CASSGRGWGGNTIYF. The CDR3, as DNA: TGTGCCAGCAGTGGCAGGGGTTGGGGAGGAAACACCATATATTTT.